This T cell receptor beta chain was captured in a study of blood T cell repertoires in COVID-19. Background on the study: Italy, Spain and the United States were the sources of the convalescent and acute COVID-19 samples.

With V trimmed by 6 bases and J by 0 bases, 19 bases remained unmatched. The CDR3 sequence is 21 residues long. The germline V gene encodes CDR1 MNHEY and CDR2 SMNVEV (reference sequence). Authors' methods: Reference gene primer amplification gave nucleated cell count estimates. Assay used: immunoSEQ multiplex PCR; TCRdb lists only in-frame clones, some missing. The DNA gave D and trimming, while V, J and clone size come from that table. The sample yields about 73,000 clones, roughly 80% seen once. This sequence joins TRBV27 and TRBJ2-2, with 10 nucleotides matching TRBD2. The sequence was obtained from a human donor in a cohort sampled during active COVID-19. Sequencing was carried out using peripheral blood. The CDR3 DNA follows: TGTGCCAGCAGACCCCCCGGGTGGGCTCTAGCGGGGGCCCCGAACACCGGGGAGCTGTTTTTT. Residues: CASRPPGWALAGAPNTGELFF.